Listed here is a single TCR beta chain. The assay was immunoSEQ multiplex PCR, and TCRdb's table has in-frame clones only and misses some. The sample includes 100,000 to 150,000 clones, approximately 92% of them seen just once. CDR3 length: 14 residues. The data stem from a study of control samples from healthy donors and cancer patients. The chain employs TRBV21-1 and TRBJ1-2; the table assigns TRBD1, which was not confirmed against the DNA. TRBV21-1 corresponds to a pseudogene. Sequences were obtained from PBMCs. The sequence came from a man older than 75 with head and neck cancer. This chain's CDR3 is CASSKVDSNYGYTF. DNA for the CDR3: TGTGCCAGCAGCAAGGTCGACAGTAACTATGGCTACACCTTC.